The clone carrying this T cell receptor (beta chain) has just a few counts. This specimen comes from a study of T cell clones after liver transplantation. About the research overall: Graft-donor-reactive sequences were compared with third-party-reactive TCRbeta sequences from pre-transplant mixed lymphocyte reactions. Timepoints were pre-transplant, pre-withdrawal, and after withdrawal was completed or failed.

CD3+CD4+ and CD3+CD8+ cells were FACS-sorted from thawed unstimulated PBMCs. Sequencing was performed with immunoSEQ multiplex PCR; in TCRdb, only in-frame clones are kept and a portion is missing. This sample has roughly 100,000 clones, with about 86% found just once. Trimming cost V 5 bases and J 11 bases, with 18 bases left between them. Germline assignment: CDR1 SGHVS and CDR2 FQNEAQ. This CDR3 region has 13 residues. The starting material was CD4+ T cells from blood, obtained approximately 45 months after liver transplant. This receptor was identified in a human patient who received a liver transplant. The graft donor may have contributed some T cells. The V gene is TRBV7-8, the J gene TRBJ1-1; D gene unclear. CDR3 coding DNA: TGTGCCAGCAGCCTAAGCGGATCACCGAGGGCTTTCTTT. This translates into CASSLSGSPRAFF.